This T cell receptor beta chain was sequenced for a study of control samples from healthy donors and cancer patients. The data were produced by immunoSEQ multiplex PCR, yet TCRdb's version contains in-frame clones alone and is incomplete. Of tens of thousands of clones listed, 85% to 90% are singletons. Material: blood. This receptor was identified in a man between 45 and 60 years old in good health.

CDR3 residues: CAWSRSGRHEQYF. Written as DNA, the CDR3 is TGTGCCTGGAGTAGGTCGGGGAGGCACGAGCAGTACTTC. The chain links TRBV30 to TRBJ2-7; a weak D match, TRBD2 (6 bases). V was shortened by 2 bases and J by 5 bases, with 13 bases between the two germline ends. The CDR3 covers 13 residues. Germline CDR1 reads GTSNPN; CDR2 reads SVGIG (reference sequence). The complete variable domain, with remaining parts taken from reference TRBV30 and TRBJ2-7, reads SQTIHQWPATLVQPVGSPLSLECTVEGTSNPNLYWYRQAAGRGLQLLFYSVGIGQISSEVPQNLSASRPQDRQFILSSKKLLLSDSGFYLCAWSRSGRHEQYFGPGTRLTVT.